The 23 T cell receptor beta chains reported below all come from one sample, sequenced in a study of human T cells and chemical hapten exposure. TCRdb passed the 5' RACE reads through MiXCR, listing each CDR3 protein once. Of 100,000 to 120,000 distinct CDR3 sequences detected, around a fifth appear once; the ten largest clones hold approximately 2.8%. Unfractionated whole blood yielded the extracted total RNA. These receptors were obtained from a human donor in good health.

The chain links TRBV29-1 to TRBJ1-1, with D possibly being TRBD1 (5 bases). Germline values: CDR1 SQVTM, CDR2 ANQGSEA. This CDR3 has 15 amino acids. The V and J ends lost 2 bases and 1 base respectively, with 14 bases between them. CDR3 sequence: CSVEKGSRGNTEAFF. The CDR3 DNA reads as TGCAGCGTTGAAAAGGGGTCCCGGGGGAACACTGAAGCTTTCTTT.

CDR3 residues: CSVSATSGRDEQYF. The CDR3 DNA sequence: TGCAGCGTTTCTGCGACTAGCGGGAGGGACGAGCAGTACTTC. The chain couples TRBV29-1 to TRBJ2-7; 14 bases align to TRBD2. This CDR3 is built from 14 residues. The V and J ends lost 5 bases and 5 bases, in that order; junction bases with no gene match: 5. Germline V lookup: CDR1 SQVTM, CDR2 ANQGSEA.

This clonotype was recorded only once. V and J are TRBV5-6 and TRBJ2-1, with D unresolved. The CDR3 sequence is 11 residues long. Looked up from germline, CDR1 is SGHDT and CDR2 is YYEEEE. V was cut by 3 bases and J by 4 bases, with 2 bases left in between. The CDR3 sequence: CASSWYNEQFF. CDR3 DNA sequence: TGTGCCAGCAGCTGGTACAATGAGCAGTTCTTC.

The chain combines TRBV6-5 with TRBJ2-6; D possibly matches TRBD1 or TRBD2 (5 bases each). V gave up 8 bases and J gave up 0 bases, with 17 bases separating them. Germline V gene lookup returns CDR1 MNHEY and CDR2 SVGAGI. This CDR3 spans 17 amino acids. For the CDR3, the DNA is TGTGCCAGCCTCCGGGACCCGCCGTCCTCTGGGGCCAACGTCCTGACTTTC. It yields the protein CASLRDPPSSGANVLTF.

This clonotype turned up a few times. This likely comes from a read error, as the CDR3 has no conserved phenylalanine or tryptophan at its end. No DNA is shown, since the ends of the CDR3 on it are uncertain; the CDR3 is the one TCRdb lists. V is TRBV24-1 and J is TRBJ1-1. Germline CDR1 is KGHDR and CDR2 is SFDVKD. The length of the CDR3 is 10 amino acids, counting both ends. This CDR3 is CATSDLGWPV.

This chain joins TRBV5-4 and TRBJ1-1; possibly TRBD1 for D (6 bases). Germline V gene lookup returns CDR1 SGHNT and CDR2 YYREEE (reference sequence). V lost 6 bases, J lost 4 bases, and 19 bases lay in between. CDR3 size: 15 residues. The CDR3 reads CASIPQGGPGTEAFF. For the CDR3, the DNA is TGTGCCAGCATCCCACAGGGAGGACCGGGCACTGAAGCTTTCTTT. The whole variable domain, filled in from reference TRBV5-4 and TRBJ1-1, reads ETGVTQSPTHLIKTRGQQVTLRCSSQSGHNTVSWYQQALGQGPQFIFQYYREEENGRGNFPPRFSGLQFPNYSSELNVNALELDDSALYLCASIPQGGPGTEAFFGQGTRLTVV.

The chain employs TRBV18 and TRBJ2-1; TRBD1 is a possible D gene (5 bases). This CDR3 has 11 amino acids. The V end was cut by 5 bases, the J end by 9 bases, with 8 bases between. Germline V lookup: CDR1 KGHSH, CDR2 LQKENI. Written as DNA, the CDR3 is TGTGCCAGCTCAAGAAGGGGTGAGCAGTTCTTC. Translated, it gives CASSRRGEQFF. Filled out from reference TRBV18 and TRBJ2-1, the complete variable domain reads NAGVMQNPRHLVRRRGQEARLRCSPMKGHSHVYWYRQLPEEGLKFMVYLQKENIIDESGMPKERFSAEFPKEGPSILRIQQVVRGDSAAYFCASSRRGEQFFGPGTRLTVL.

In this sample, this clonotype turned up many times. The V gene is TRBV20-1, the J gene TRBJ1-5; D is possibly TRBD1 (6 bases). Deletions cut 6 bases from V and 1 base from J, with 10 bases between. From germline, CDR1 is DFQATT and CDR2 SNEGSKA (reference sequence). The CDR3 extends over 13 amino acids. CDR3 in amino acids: CSAHQGSNQPQHF. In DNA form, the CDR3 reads TGCAGTGCACACCAGGGGAGCAATCAGCCCCAGCATTTT.

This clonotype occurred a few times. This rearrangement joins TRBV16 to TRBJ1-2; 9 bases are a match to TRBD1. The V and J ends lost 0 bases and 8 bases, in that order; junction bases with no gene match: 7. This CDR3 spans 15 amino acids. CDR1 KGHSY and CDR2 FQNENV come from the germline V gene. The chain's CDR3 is CASSQSGGQGEGYTF. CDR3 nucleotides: TGTGCCAGCAGCCAATCGGGGGGACAGGGTGAAGGCTACACCTTC.

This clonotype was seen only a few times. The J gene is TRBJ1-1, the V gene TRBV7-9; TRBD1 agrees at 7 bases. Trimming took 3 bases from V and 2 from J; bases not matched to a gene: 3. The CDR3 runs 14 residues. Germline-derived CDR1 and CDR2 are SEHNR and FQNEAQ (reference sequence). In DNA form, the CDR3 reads TGTGCCAGCAGCTTCGGGACAGTTAACACTGAAGCTTTCTTT. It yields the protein CASSFGTVNTEAFF.

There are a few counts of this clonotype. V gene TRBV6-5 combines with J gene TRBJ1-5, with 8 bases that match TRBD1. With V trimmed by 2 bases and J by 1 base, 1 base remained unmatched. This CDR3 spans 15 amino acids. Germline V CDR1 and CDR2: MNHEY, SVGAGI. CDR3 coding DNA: TGTGCCAGCAGTTACGCAGGGGGCAGCAATCAGCCCCAGCATTTT. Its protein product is CASSYAGGSNQPQHF.

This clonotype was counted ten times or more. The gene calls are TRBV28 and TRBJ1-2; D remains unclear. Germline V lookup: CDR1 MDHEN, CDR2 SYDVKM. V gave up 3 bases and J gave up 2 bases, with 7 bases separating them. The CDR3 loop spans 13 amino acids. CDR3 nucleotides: TGTGCCAGCAGTTTGGCGGGAAACTATGGCTACACCTTC. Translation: CASSLAGNYGYTF.

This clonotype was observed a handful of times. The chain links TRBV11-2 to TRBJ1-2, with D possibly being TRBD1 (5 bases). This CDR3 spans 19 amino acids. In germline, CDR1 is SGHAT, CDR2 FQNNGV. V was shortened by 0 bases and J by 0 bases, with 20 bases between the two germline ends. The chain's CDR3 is CASSLDIKGPGFTNYGYTF. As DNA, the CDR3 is TGTGCCAGCAGCTTAGATATAAAGGGACCGGGTTTCACTAACTATGGCTACACCTTC.

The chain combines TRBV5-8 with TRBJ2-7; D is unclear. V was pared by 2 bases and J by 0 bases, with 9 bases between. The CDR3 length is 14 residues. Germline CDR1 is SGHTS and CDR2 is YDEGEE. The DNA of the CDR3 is TGTGCCAGCAGCTTCGGTATAGTCTCCTACGAGCAGTACTTC. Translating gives CASSFGIVSYEQYF.

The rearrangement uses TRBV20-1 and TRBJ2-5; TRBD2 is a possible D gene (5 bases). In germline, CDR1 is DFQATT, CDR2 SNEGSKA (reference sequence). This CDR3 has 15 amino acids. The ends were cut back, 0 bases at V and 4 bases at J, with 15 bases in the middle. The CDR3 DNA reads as TGCAGTGCTAGAGAGAGTGAGGGAGCCCCAGAGACCCAGTACTTC. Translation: CSARESEGAPETQYF.

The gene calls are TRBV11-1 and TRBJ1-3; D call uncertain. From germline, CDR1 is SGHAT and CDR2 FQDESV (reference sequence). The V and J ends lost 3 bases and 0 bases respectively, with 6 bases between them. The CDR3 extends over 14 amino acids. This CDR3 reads CASSFVTSGNTIYF. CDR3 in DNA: TGTGCCAGCAGCTTCGTAACCTCTGGAAACACCATATATTTT.

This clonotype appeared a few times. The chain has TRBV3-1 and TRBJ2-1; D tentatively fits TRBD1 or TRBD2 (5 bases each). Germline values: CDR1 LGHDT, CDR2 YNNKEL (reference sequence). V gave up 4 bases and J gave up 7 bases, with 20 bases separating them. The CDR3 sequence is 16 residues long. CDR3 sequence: CASSPLRDPWGNEQFF. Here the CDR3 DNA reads TGTGCCAGCAGCCCCCTCCGGGACCCCTGGGGTAATGAGCAGTTCTTC.

In DNA form, the CDR3 reads TGTGCCTGGAACTTGGACAGGCCCTTGGCTTTCTTT. Encoded protein: CAWNLDRPLAFF. V gene TRBV30 combines with J gene TRBJ1-1; 7 bases map to TRBD1. The CDR3 sequence is 12 residues long. Germline assignment: CDR1 GTSNPN and CDR2 SVGIG (reference sequence). V shed 4 bases and J 11 bases; nucleotides not matched to a gene: 10.

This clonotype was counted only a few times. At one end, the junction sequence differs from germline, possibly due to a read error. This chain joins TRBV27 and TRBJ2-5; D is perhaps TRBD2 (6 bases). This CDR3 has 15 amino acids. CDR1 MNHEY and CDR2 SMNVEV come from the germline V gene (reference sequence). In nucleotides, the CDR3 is TGCACCAGCAGTCTCCTAAGACTAGTGAGCGAGACCCAGTACTTC. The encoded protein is CTSSLLRLVSETQYF.

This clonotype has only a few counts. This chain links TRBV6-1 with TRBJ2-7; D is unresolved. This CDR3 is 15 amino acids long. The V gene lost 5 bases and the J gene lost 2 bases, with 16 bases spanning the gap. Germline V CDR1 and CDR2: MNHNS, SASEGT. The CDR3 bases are TGTGCCAGCAGTCTCCCTGCGGACCATGCCTACGAGCAGTACTTC. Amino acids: CASSLPADHAYEQYF.

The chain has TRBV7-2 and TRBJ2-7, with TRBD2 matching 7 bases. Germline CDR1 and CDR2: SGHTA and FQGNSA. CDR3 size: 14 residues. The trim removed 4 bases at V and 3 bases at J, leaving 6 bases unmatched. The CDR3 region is CASSWEGLSYEQYF. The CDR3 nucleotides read TGTGCCAGCAGCTGGGAGGGCCTGAGCTACGAGCAGTACTTC.

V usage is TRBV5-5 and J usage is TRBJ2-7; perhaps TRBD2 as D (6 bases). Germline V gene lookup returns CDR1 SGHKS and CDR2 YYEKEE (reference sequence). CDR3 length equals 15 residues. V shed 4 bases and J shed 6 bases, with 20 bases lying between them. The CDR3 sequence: CASSPVVGSYVEQYF. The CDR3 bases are TGTGCCAGCAGCCCGGTTGTCGGGAGCTACGTCGAGCAGTACTTC. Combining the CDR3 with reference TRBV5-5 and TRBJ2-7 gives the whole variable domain DAGVTQSPTHLIKTRGQQVTLRCSPISGHKSVSWYQQVLGQGPQFIFQYYEKEERGRGNFPDRFSARQFPNYSSELNVNALLLGDSALYLCASSPVVGSYVEQYFGPGTRLTVT.

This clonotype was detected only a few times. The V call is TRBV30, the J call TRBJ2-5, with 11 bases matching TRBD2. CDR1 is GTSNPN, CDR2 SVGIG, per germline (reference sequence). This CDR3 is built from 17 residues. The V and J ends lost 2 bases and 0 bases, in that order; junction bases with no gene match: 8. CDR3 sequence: CAWSILTSGVYQETQYF. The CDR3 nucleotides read TGTGCCTGGAGTATATTGACTAGCGGGGTTTACCAAGAGACCCAGTACTTC.